One sample yielded the 17 T cell receptor beta chains listed below, sequenced in a study of T cells in Graves' hyperthyroidism and ophthalmopathy. The investigators amplified TCR beta CDR3 regions from RNA transcripts. HTBI primers were used for first-round RT-PCR of the TCR CDR3. TCRdb passed the multiplex PCR reads through MiXCR, listing each CDR3 protein once. The sample lists 650,000 to 750,000 distinct CDR3 sequences, about 14% seen once, with about 9.4% in the top ten. Source material: blood. The receptors stem from a woman aged 18-29 years with Graves' hyperthyroidism.

This clonotype was counted at least ten times. This chain's CDR3 is CSANRGGQPQHF. For the CDR3, the DNA is TGCAGTGCAAACAGGGGCGGTCAGCCCCAGCATTTT. The chain carries TRBV20-1 and TRBJ1-5; TRBD1 agrees at 7 bases. The germline V gene encodes CDR1 DFQATT and CDR2 SNEGSKA (reference sequence). The CDR3 spans 12 residues. Trimming cost V 6 bases and J 6 bases; bases outside gene matches: 5.

This clonotype has just a few counts. J is TRBJ2-1 and V is TRBV19; D may be TRBD1 (6 bases). V gave up 3 bases and J gave up 5 bases, with 14 bases separating them. This CDR3 spans 15 amino acids. Germline V gene data show CDR1 as LNHDA and CDR2 as SQIVND (reference sequence). CDR3: CASSIPRGQDNEQFF. CDR3 bases: TGTGCCAGTAGTATTCCGAGGGGACAAGACAATGAGCAGTTCTTC.

On this clonotype itself: A single base separates this from a much larger clone, so it may be a read error. This sequence joins TRBV3-1 and TRBJ1-1; the D is unclear. The CDR3 extends over 16 amino acids. Germline V gives CDR1 LGHDT, CDR2 YNNKEL (reference sequence). V lost 1 base and J 4 bases, leaving 16 bases between the germline ends. CDR3 sequence reads: CASSQGVGRRFTEAFF. DNA of the CDR3: TGTGCCAGCAGCCAAGGTGTGGGCAGGAGGTTCACTGAAGCTTTCTTT.

This clonotype was seen repeatedly, ten times or more. V is TRBV12-3 or TRBV12-4 and J is TRBJ1-3, with 8 bases identical to TRBD1. J gave up 4 bases and V 1 base, and 6 bases lay outside the gene matches. The CDR3 length is 16 residues. The CDR3 is CASSLVQGARGNTIYF. Here the CDR3 DNA reads TGTGCCAGCAGTTTAGTTCAGGGGGCAAGAGGAAACACCATATATTTT.

This clonotype has only a few counts. J is TRBJ2-7 and V is TRBV7-9, with TRBD2 matching over 13 bases. Germline lookup yields CDR1 SEHNR and CDR2 FQNEAQ (reference sequence). V shed 3 bases and J 6 bases; nucleotides not matched to a gene: 5. The CDR3 has 15 amino acids. CDR3 sequence reads: CASSFTSGRALEQYF. The CDR3 nucleotides are TGTGCCAGCAGCTTTACTAGCGGGAGGGCCCTCGAGCAGTACTTC.

The V call is TRBV7-2, the J call TRBJ1-1; D uncertain. This CDR3 spans 16 amino acids. Trimming removed 5 bases from V and 1 base from J, with 17 bases in between. Germline V gene sequence: CDR1 SGHTA, CDR2 FQGNSA. The CDR3 region has the DNA TGTGCCAGCAGCAGAGGCGGGTCCTCCGGGAACACTGAAGCTTTCTTT. It codes for CASSRGGSSGNTEAFF.

The chain employs TRBV6-1 and TRBJ1-5; weak D call: TRBD1 (5 bases). V lost 7 bases and J 9 bases, leaving 16 bases between the germline ends. Germline V gene data show CDR1 as MNHNS and CDR2 as SASEGT. CDR3 length equals 13 residues. CDR3: CASKGTVYGPQHF. CDR3 nucleotides: TGTGCCAGCAAGGGGACCGTGTATGGGCCCCAGCATTTT.

The chain joins TRBV9 to TRBJ2-3, with TRBD2 matching over 8 bases. V gave up 4 bases and J gave up 3 bases; unmatched junction bases: 10. The CDR3 length is 16 residues. Germline CDR1 is SGDLS and CDR2 is YYNGEE. The CDR3 sequence: CASSPPVAGWTDTQYF. DNA for the CDR3: TGTGCCAGCAGCCCACCCGTAGCGGGATGGACAGATACGCAGTATTTT.

The CDR3, as DNA: TGCAGTGCTAGAGCATTCGCCAGCTCCTACAATGAGCAGTTCTTC. Translated, it gives CSARAFASSYNEQFF. The rearrangement links TRBV20-1 to TRBJ2-1; no definite D call. Germline values: CDR1 DFQATT, CDR2 SNEGSKA (reference sequence). V was trimmed by 1 base and J by 0 bases, leaving 10 bases between them. The CDR3 extends over 15 amino acids.

In this sample, this clonotype turned up many times. The chain employs TRBV28 and TRBJ1-2; D is perhaps TRBD1 (5 bases). This CDR3 is built from 14 residues. V shed 6 bases and J shed 8 bases, with 19 bases lying between them. Germline-derived CDR1 and CDR2 are MDHEN and SYDVKM. The CDR3 sequence is CASRSPGGDLGYTF. The DNA for the CDR3 is TGTGCCAGCAGGTCCCCGGGAGGGGATTTAGGCTACACCTTC.

This clonotype was counted ten times or more. The V and J genes are TRBV15 and TRBJ2-5, with a possible D match to TRBD2 (6 bases). Germline V gene sequence: CDR1 LNHNV, CDR2 YYDKDF (reference sequence). CDR3 length equals 16 residues. The V end was cut by 3 bases, the J end by 3 bases, with 17 bases between. This chain's CDR3 is CATSRLRLGGEETQYF. The CDR3 DNA reads as TGTGCCACCAGCAGGTTGAGATTGGGGGGAGAAGAGACCCAGTACTTC.

This clonotype occurred a few times. This chain uses TRBV7-9 with TRBJ1-6; 9 nucleotides agree with TRBD1. V shed 5 bases and J 5 bases; nucleotides not matched to a gene: 7. This CDR3 contains 16 residues. Germline CDR1 and CDR2: SEHNR and FQNEAQ (reference sequence). The CDR3 reads CASSVTGGAHNSPLHF. Written as DNA, the CDR3 is TGTGCCAGCAGCGTAACAGGGGGCGCCCATAATTCACCCCTCCACTTT.

This clonotype was counted many times. This sequence joins TRBV28 and TRBJ2-7; a weak D match, TRBD2 (6 bases). V dropped 5 bases and J dropped 4 bases, with 15 bases sitting between them. Germline loops: CDR1 MDHEN, CDR2 SYDVKM. The CDR3 spans 14 residues. The CDR3 nucleotides are TGTGCCAGCAGTCAAGGACTACCCCGGTACGAGCAGTACTTC. Encoded protein: CASSQGLPRYEQYF.

This clonotype was seen at least ten times. This chain uses TRBV6-5 with TRBJ2-1, with D possibly matching TRBD2 (6 bases). CDR1 is MNHEY and CDR2 is SVGAGI in the germline V gene. Between the trimmed V and J ends, which lost 2 bases and 5 bases, there was a span of 25 bases. The CDR3 runs 19 residues. The CDR3 is CASSYELLAWQSGNNEQFF. CDR3 DNA: TGTGCCAGCAGTTACGAATTGCTAGCGTGGCAATCGGGAAACAATGAGCAGTTCTTC.

This clonotype was seen ten or more times. This chain links TRBV7-6 with TRBJ2-3, with 12 bases aligning to TRBD2. The CDR3 contains 15 residues. Germline values: CDR1 SGHVS, CDR2 FNYEAQ. Trimming took 4 bases from V and 8 from J; bases not matched to a gene: 7. CDR3 in amino acids: CASSSLAGGAVTQYF. The CDR3 nucleotides are TGTGCCAGCAGCTCACTAGCGGGAGGTGCAGTTACGCAGTATTTT.

This clonotype was counted only a few times. The chain employs TRBV6-1 and TRBJ2-1, with D maybe TRBD1 (6 bases). Per germline, CDR1 MNHNS and CDR2 SASEGT. This CDR3 comprises 15 residues. V lost 6 bases, J lost 6 bases, and 18 bases lay in between. The CDR3 region has the DNA TGTGCCAGCAGCCCCCGACAGGAATCCAGCAATGAGCAGTTCTTC. It encodes CASSPRQESSNEQFF.

This clonotype has more than one count but fewer than ten. The CDR3 DNA follows: TGTGCCAGCAGTCCCCCGTTAGCGGGAGGGAGGGAGACCCAGTACTTC. Amino acid sequence: CASSPPLAGGRETQYF. This chain links TRBV28 with TRBJ2-5, with 11 positions matching TRBD2. Germline CDR1 reads MDHEN; CDR2 reads SYDVKM. The CDR3 length is 16 residues. The ends lost 5 bases at V and 5 bases at J; junction bases unmatched: 10.